A single sample is the source of the 21 T cell receptor beta chains below, sequenced in a study of OX40 agonist ivuxolimab in advanced cancers. Sequencing used immunoSEQ multiplex PCR; TCRdb keeps in-frame clones, though not all of them. The data show 60,000 to 85,000 clones, around 87% seen once. The sequencing used CD4+ or CD8+ T cells sorted from blood, collected in a trial of the OX40 agonist ivuxolimab. The receptor set was obtained from an adult with an advanced solid tumor such as melanoma, head and neck, liver or kidney cancer.

V and J are TRBV19 and TRBJ2-1, with D possibly being TRBD1 or TRBD2 (6 bases each). The V end was cut by 5 bases, the J end by 9 bases, with 26 bases between. Germline V gene sequence: CDR1 LNHDA, CDR2 SQIVND (reference sequence). CDR3 length: 17 residues. CDR3 amino acids: CASSSGAPGRPLGEQFF. CDR3 nucleotide sequence: TGTGCCAGTAGTTCGGGGGCTCCAGGGCGGCCGCTAGGTGAGCAGTTCTTC.

This chain connects TRBV19 to TRBJ1-1, with a tentative D call TRBD1 (6 bases). V was clipped by 8 bases and J by 4 bases, with 20 bases between them. This CDR3 region has 15 residues. The germline V gene encodes CDR1 LNHDA and CDR2 SQIVND (reference sequence). CDR3 bases: TGTGCCAGTGGGGGCGGAAAGGGATGGAGCACTGAAGCTTTCTTT. It codes for CASGGGKGWSTEAFF. Together with reference TRBV19 and TRBJ1-1, the CDR3 gives the full variable domain: DGGITQSPKYLFRKEGQNVTLSCEQNLNHDAMYWYRQDPGQGLRLIYYSQIVNDFQKGDIAEGYSVSREKKESFPLTVTSAQKNPTAFYLCASGGGKGWSTEAFFGQGTRLTVV.

The rearrangement links TRBV27 to TRBJ2-1; D gene unclear. Between the trimmed V and J ends, which lost 2 bases and 7 bases, there was a span of 21 bases. This CDR3 is 17 amino acids long. CDR1 and CDR2 (germline): MNHEY, SMNVEV (reference sequence). CDR3 sequence (DNA): TGTGCCAGCAGTTTAGGACGCGGACCCCTCAGTTTTAATGAGCAGTTCTTC. Translation gives CASSLGRGPLSFNEQFF.

V is TRBV7-2 and J is TRBJ1-4; TRBD1 matches 7 bases. Germline CDR1 SGHTA, CDR2 FQGNSA. The length of the CDR3 is 13 residues. The V segment lost 4 bases and the J segment 8 bases; nucleotides outside the gene matches: 4. The CDR3 nucleotides are TGTGCCAGCAGCTCAGGGGGGGCGGAAAAACTGTTTTTT. Residues: CASSSGGAEKLFF. Variable domain in full (rest from reference TRBV7-2 and TRBJ1-4): GAGVSQSPSNKVTEKGKDVELRCDPISGHTALYWYRQSLGQGLEFLIYFQGNSAPDKSGLPSDRFSAERTGGSVSTLTIQRTQQEDSAVYLCASSSGGAEKLFFGSGTQLSVL.

This chain connects TRBV4-3 to TRBJ1-2, with TRBD1 matching over 8 bases. This CDR3 is 15 amino acids long. V shed 5 bases and J 3 bases; nucleotides not matched to a gene: 8. CDR1 is LGHNA, CDR2 YSLEER, per germline. The CDR3 sequence is CASSVRTGLHYGYTF. CDR3 in DNA: TGCGCCAGCAGCGTCCGGACAGGGCTTCACTATGGCTACACCTTC.

The chain links TRBV11-2 to TRBJ2-6; D may match TRBD1 or TRBD2 (5 bases each). Germline V CDR1 and CDR2: SGHAT, FQNNGV. The CDR3 is 19 residues long. With 3 bases removed from V and 1 base from J, the gap between germline ends came to 19 bases. The CDR3 protein is CASSLRGAAPLSGANVLTF. The CDR3 coding sequence is TGTGCCAGCAGCTTGAGAGGGGCAGCACCGCTATCTGGGGCCAACGTCCTGACTTTC. Complete variable domain (other parts from reference TRBV11-2 and TRBJ2-6): EAGVAQSPRYKIIEKRQSVAFWCNPISGHATLYWYQQILGQGPKLLIQFQNNGVVDDSQLPKDRFSAERLKGVDSTLKIQPAKLEDSAVYLCASSLRGAAPLSGANVLTFGAGSRLTVL.

This chain links TRBV19 with TRBJ2-1, with TRBD1 matching over 9 bases. This CDR3 region has 16 residues. Germline CDR1 and CDR2: LNHDA and SQIVND (reference sequence). V lost 4 bases to trimming and J lost 4 bases; unmatched junction nucleotides: 8. As DNA, the CDR3 is TGTGCCAGTAGTACGGGAGGACAGGGGCGTTACAATGAGCAGTTCTTC. Encoded protein: CASSTGGQGRYNEQFF.

The count of this clone is one. The chain joins TRBV29-1 to TRBJ2-6, with no clear D. The germline V gene encodes CDR1 SQVTM and CDR2 ANQGSEA. This CDR3 has 14 residues. The V end lost 7 bases, the J end lost 3 bases, and 13 bases lay between the germline ends. The CDR3 loop reads CSAGDVNGANVLTF. The DNA of the CDR3 is TGCAGCGCCGGAGACGTGAATGGGGCCAACGTCCTGACTTTC.

This chain connects TRBV5-3 to TRBJ1-2; D ambiguous. TRBV5-3 counts as an open reading frame of uncertain function. This CDR3 spans 13 amino acids. The V and J ends lost 8 bases and 11 bases respectively, with 22 bases between them. CDR3 loop: CASTVVPVGSYTF. CDR3 DNA sequence: TGTGCCAGCACCGTTGTTCCCGTTGGGAGTTACACCTTC.

V is TRBV6-5 and J is TRBJ1-2, with no clear D. Trimming removed 6 bases from V and 2 bases from J, with 10 bases in between. The CDR3 has 13 residues. From germline, CDR1 is MNHEY and CDR2 SVGAGI. CDR3 nucleotides: TGTGCCAGCAGGGCTACAGACAACTATGGCTACACCTTC. This encodes CASRATDNYGYTF.

V usage is TRBV30 and J usage is TRBJ2-5, with no clear D. V gave up 5 bases and J gave up 2 bases, with 12 bases separating them. The germline V gene has CDR1 GTSNPN and CDR2 SVGIG (reference sequence). This CDR3 has 13 amino acids. The CDR3 loop reads CAWGLMVQETQYF. CDR3 coding DNA: TGTGCCTGGGGCCTAATGGTACAAGAGACCCAGTACTTC.

This clone was seen once. This chain uses TRBV6-1 with TRBJ2-7; no reliable D call. Germline CDR1 and CDR2: MNHNS and SASEGT. The CDR3 is 11 residues long. V lost 2 bases, J lost 6 bases, and 5 bases lay in between. CDR3 sequence: CASSEKPEQYF. Here the CDR3 DNA reads TGTGCCAGCAGTGAAAAGCCCGAGCAGTACTTC.

The chain combines TRBV4-1 with TRBJ2-5; 16 nucleotides line up with TRBD2. The CDR3 is 17 amino acids. Trimming at V came to 3 bases and at J to 1 base, leaving 2 bases not matched to a gene. Germline CDR1 MGHRA, CDR2 YSYEKL. CDR3 nucleotide sequence: TGCGCCAGCAGCCAGGGACTAGCGGGAGGGCCCCAAGAGACCCAGTACTTC. Protein: CASSQGLAGGPQETQYF.

The CDR3 coding sequence is TGTGCCAGCAGCGCCTCCAATAGCAATCAGCCCCAGCATTTT. This sequence encodes CASSASNSNQPQHF. The chain is built from TRBV7-2 and TRBJ1-5, with D uncertain. There are 14 residues in the CDR3. CDR1 is SGHTA and CDR2 is FQGNSA in the germline V gene. Trimming took 5 bases from V and 0 from J, leaving 8 bases between them.

V usage is TRBV6-6 and J usage is TRBJ1-6, with D possibly being TRBD1 (6 bases). The V end lost 2 bases, the J end lost 7 bases, and 6 bases lay between the germline ends. This CDR3 has 13 residues. Germline assignment: CDR1 MNHNY and CDR2 SVGAGI (reference sequence). The CDR3 loop reads CASSYDRNSPLHF. DNA for the CDR3: TGTGCCAGCAGTTACGACAGGAATTCACCCCTCCACTTT.

This chain uses TRBV7-2 with TRBJ2-3; no clear D gene. V was trimmed by 2 bases and J by 0 bases, leaving 18 bases between them. Germline loops: CDR1 SGHTA, CDR2 FQGNSA. CDR3 length: 18 amino acids. The CDR3 coding sequence is TGTGCCAGCAGCTTAAGGTTCAGGAGCTCGGGTAGCACAGATACGCAGTATTTT. Translation: CASSLRFRSSGSTDTQYF.

J is TRBJ1-6 and V is TRBV5-1; a possible D gene is TRBD1 (5 bases). V was trimmed by 4 bases and J by 11 bases, leaving 10 bases between them. This CDR3 has 12 amino acids. CDR1 and CDR2 (germline): SGHRS, YFSETQ. CDR3 in DNA: TGCGCCAGCAGCGCGCAGGGTACACCCCTCCACTTT. Amino acids: CASSAQGTPLHF.

This sequence joins TRBV7-8 and TRBJ1-2; D call uncertain. With 3 bases removed from V and 4 bases from J, the gap between germline ends came to 6 bases. CDR1 and CDR2 from the germline V gene are SGHVS and FQNEAQ. CDR3 size: 12 residues. CDR3 coding DNA: TGTGCCAGCAGCTTGGACGGCTATGGCTACACCTTC. This sequence encodes CASSLDGYGYTF.

CDR3 sequence (DNA): TGTGCCAGCAGCCTTACAGGGGGTGGGGAGACCCAGTACTTC. Translation: CASSLTGGGETQYF. The V gene is TRBV7-9, the J gene TRBJ2-5; 8 bases fit TRBD1. Germline-derived CDR1 and CDR2 are SEHNR and FQNEAQ (reference sequence). This CDR3 is 14 amino acids long. Unmatched junction bases numbered 7, after V lost 5 bases and J lost 5 bases.

The chain joins TRBV14 to TRBJ1-1; D not resolved. The V gene's germline CDR1 is SGHDN and CDR2 FVKESK. With 3 bases removed from V and 1 base from J, the gap between germline ends came to 6 bases. The CDR3 has 13 amino acids. The CDR3 is CASSQMPNTEAFF. The CDR3 DNA sequence: TGTGCCAGCAGCCAGATGCCGAACACTGAAGCTTTCTTT.

The rearrangement links TRBV27 to TRBJ2-7, with D unclear. CDR1 is MNHEY and CDR2 is SMNVEV in the germline V gene (reference sequence). Between the trimmed V and J ends, which lost 4 bases and 3 bases, there was a span of 4 bases. The CDR3 is 11 residues long. CDR3 protein: CASSSLYEQYF. DNA of the CDR3: TGTGCCAGCAGTTCGCTCTACGAGCAGTACTTC.